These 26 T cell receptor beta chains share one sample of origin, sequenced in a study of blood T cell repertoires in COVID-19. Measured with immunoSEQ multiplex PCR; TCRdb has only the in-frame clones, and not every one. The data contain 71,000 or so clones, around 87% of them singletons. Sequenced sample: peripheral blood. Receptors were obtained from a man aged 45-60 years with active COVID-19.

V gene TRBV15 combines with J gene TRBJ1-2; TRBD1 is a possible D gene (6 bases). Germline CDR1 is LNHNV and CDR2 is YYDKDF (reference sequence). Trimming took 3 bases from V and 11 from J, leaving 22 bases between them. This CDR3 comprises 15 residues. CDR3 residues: CATSSRQDSTIGYTF. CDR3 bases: TGTGCCACCAGCAGTAGACAGGATTCAACTATTGGATACACCTTC. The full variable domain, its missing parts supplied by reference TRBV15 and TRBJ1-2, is DAMVIQNPRYQVTQFGKPVTLSCSQTLNHNVMYWYQQKSSQAPKLLFHYYDKDFNNEADTPDNFQSRRPNTSFCFLDIRSPGLGDTAMYLCATSSRQDSTIGYTFGSGTRLTVV.

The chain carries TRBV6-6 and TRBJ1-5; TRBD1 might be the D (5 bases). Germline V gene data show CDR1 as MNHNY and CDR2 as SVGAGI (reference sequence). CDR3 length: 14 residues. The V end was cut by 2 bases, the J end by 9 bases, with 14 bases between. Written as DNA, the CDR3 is TGTGCCAGCAGTTACACGACAGACCGGTTGCCCCAGCATTTT. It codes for CASSYTTDRLPQHF.

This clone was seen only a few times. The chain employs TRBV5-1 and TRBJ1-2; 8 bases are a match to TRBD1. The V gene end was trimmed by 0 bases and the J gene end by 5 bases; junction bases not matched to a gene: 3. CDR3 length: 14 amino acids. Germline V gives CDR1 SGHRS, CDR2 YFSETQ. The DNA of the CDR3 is TGCGCCAGCAGCTTGGGACAGGGGTGGTATGGCTACACCTTC. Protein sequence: CASSLGQGWYGYTF.

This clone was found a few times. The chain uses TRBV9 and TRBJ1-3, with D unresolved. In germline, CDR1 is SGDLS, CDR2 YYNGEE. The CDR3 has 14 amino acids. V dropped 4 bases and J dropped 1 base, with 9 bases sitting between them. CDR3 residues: CASSPDTSGNTIYF. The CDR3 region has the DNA TGTGCCAGCAGCCCTGACACATCTGGAAACACCATATATTTT.

The CDR3 reads CASSSSSGGPQPWVQYF. The CDR3 DNA is TGTGCCAGCAGCTCATCCTCGGGGGGACCACAACCCTGGGTCCAGTACTTC. The chain is built from TRBV9 and TRBJ2-5; 7 nucleotides align to TRBD2. After removal of 4 bases from V and 10 bases from J, the junction contained 22 bases not matched to a gene. The CDR3 contains 17 residues. Germline CDR1 reads SGDLS; CDR2 reads YYNGEE.

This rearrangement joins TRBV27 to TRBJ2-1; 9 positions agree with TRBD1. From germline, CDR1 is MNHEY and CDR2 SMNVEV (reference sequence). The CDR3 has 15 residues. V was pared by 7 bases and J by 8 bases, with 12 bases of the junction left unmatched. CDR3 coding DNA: TGTGCCAGCACCCTGGTGGGACAGGGCGTCGATGAGCAGTTCTTC. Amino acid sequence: CASTLVGQGVDEQFF.

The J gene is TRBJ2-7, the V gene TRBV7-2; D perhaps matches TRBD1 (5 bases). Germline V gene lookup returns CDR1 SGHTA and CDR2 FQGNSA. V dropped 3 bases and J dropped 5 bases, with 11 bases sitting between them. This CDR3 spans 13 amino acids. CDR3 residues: CASSFGHPDEQYF. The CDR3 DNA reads TGTGCCAGCAGCTTCGGACATCCTGACGAGCAGTACTTC.

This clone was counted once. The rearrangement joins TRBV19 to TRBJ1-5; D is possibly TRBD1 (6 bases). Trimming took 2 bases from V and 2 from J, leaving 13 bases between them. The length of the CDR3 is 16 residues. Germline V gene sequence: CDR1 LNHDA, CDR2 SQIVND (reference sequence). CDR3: CASSITGGARNQPQHF. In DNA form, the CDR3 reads TGTGCCAGTAGTATAACGGGGGGGGCGCGCAATCAGCCCCAGCATTTT.

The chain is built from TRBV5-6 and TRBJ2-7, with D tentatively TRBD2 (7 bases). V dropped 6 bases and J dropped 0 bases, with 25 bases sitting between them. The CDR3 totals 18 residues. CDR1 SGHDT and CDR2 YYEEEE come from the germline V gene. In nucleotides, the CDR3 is TGTGCCAGCACTGGGGGGCTAGCGGCCACTCATAGCTCCTACGAGCAGTACTTC. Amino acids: CASTGGLAATHSSYEQYF. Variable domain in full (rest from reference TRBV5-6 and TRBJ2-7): DAGVTQSPTHLIKTRGQQVTLRCSPKSGHDTVSWYQQALGQGPQFIFQYYEEEERQRGNFPDRFSGHQFPNYSSELNVNALLLGDSALYLCASTGGLAATHSSYEQYFGPGTRLTVT.

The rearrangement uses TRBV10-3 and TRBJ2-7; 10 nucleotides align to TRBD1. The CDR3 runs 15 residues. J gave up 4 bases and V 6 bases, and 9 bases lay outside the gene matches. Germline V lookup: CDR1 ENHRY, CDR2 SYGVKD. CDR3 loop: CAIRDGQGEEYEQYF. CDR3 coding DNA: TGTGCCATCAGAGACGGACAGGGGGAGGAGTACGAGCAGTACTTC.

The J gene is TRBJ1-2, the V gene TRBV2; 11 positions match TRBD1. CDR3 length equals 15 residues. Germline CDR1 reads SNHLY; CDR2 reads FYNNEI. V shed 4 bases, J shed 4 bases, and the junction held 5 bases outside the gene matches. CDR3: CASSGGDRGAYGYTF. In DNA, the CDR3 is TGTGCCAGCAGTGGAGGGGACAGGGGGGCCTATGGCTACACCTTC. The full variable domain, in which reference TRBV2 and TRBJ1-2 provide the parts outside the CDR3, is EPEVTQTPSHQVTQMGQEVILRCVPISNHLYFYWYRQILGQKVEFLVSFYNNEISEKSEIFDDQFSVERPDGSNFTLKIRSTKLEDSAMYFCASSGGDRGAYGYTFGSGTRLTVV.

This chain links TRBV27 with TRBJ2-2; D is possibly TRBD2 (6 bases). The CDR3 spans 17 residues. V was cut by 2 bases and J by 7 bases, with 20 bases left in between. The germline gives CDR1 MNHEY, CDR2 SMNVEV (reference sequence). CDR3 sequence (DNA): TGTGCCAGCAGTTTACTATCGACGGGAGCTGAGCACGGGGAGCTGTTTTTT. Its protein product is CASSLLSTGAEHGELFF.

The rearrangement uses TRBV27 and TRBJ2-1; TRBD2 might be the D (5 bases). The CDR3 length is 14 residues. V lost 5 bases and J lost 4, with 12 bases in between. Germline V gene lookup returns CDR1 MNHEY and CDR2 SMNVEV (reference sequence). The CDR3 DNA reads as TGTGCCAGCAGTACCCTGGGAGAGTACAATGAGCAGTTCTTC. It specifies CASSTLGEYNEQFF.

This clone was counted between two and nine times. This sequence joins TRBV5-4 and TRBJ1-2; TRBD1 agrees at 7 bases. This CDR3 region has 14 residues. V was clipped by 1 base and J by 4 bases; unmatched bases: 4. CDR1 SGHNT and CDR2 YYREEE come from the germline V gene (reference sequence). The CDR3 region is CASSLTGVSYGYTF. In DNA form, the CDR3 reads TGTGCCAGCAGCTTGACAGGGGTGAGCTATGGCTACACCTTC.

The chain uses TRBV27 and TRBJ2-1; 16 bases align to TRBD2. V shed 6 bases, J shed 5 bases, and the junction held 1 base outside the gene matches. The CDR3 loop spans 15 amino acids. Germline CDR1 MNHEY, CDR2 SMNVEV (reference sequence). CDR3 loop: CASRGLAGGDNEQFF. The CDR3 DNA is TGTGCCAGCAGGGGACTAGCGGGAGGGGACAATGAGCAGTTCTTC.

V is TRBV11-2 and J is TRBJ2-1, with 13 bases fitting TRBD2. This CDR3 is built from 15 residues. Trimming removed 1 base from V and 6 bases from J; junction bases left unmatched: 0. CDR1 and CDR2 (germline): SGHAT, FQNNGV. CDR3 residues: CASSLGLAGGNEQFF. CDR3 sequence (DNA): TGTGCCAGCAGCTTAGGACTAGCGGGGGGCAATGAGCAGTTCTTC.

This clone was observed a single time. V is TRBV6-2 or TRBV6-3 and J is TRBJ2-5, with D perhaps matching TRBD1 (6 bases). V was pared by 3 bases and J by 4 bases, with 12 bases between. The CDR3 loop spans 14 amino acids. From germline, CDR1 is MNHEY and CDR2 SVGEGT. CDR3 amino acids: CASSYGRGGETQYF. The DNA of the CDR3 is TGTGCCAGCAGTTATGGCAGGGGCGGAGAGACCCAGTACTTC.

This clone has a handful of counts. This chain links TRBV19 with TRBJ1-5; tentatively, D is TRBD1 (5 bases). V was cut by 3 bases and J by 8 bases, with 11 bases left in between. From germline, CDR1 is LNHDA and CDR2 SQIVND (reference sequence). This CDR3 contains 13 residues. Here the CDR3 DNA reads TGTGCCAGTAGTATGGGGGGTTGGGAGCCCCAGCATTTT. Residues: CASSMGGWEPQHF. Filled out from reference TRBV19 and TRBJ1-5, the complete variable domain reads DGGITQSPKYLFRKEGQNVTLSCEQNLNHDAMYWYRQDPGQGLRLIYYSQIVNDFQKGDIAEGYSVSREKKESFPLTVTSAQKNPTAFYLCASSMGGWEPQHFGDGTRLSIL.

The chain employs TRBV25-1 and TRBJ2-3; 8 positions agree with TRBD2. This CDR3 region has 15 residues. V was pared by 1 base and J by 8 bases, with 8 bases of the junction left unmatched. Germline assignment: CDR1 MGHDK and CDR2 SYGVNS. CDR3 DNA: TGTGCCAGCAGTGAATTTCCCTCGGGGGGGAGTACGCAGTATTTT. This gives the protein CASSEFPSGGSTQYF. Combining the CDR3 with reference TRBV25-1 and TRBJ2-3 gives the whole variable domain EADIYQTPRYLVIGTGKKITLECSQTMGHDKMYWYQQDPGMELHLIHYSYGVNSTEKGDLSSESTVSRIRTEHFPLTLESARPSHTSQYLCASSEFPSGGSTQYFGPGTRLTVL.

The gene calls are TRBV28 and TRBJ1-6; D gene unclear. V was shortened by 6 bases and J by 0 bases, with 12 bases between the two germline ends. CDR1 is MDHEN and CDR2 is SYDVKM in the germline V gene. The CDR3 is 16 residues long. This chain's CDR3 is CASRQKLRSYNSPLHF. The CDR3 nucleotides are TGTGCCAGCAGACAGAAGCTCCGCTCCTATAATTCACCCCTCCACTTT. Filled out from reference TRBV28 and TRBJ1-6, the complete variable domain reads DVKVTQSSRYLVKRTGEKVFLECVQDMDHENMFWYRQDPGLGLRLIYFSYDVKMKEKGDIPEGYSVSREKKERFSLILESASTNQTSMYLCASRQKLRSYNSPLHFGNGTRLTVT.

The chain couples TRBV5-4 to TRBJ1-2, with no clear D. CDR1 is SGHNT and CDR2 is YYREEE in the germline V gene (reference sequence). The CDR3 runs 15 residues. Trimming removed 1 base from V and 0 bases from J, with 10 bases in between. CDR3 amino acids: CASSLRRSANYGYTF. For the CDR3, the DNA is TGTGCCAGCAGCTTGAGGAGGAGCGCTAACTATGGCTACACCTTC.

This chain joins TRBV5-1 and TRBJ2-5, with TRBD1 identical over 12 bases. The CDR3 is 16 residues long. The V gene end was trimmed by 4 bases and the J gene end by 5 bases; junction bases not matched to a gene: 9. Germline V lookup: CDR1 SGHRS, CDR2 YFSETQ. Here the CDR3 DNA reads TGCGCCAGCAGCGCCACCGGGACAGGGGGCAGCGAGACCCAGTACTTC. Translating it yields CASSATGTGGSETQYF.

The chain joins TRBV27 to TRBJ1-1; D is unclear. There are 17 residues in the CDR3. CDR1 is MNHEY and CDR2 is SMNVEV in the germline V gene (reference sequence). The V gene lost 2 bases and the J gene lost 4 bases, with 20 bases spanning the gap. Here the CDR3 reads CASSLSSGNTLSTEAFF. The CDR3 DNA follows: TGTGCCAGCAGTTTAAGTTCGGGGAATACCCTCAGCACTGAAGCTTTCTTT.

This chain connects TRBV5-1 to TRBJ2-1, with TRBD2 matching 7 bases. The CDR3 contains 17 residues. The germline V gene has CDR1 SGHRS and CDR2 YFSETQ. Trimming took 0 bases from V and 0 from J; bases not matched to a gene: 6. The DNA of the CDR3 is TGCGCCAGCAGCTTGGACCCAGCGGGGAGCTCCTACAATGAGCAGTTCTTC. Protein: CASSLDPAGSSYNEQFF. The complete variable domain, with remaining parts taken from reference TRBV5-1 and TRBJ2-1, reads KAGVTQTPRYLIKTRGQQVTLSCSPISGHRSVSWYQQTPGQGLQFLFEYFSETQRNKGNFPGRFSGRQFSNSRSEMNVSTLELGDSALYLCASSLDPAGSSYNEQFFGPGTRLTVL.

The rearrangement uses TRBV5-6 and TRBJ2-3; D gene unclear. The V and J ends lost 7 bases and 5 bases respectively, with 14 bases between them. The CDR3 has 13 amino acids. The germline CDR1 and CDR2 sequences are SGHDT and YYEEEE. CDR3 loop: CASLRGPQDTQYF. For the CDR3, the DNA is TGTGCCAGCTTACGTGGGCCGCAAGATACGCAGTATTTT.

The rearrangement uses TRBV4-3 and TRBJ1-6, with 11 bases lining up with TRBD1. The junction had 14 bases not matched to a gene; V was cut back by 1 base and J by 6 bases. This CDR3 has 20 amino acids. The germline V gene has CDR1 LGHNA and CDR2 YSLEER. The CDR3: CASSQVWTGGMGRVNSPLHF. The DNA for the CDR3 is TGCGCCAGCAGCCAAGTGTGGACAGGGGGCATGGGTCGGGTTAATTCACCCCTCCACTTT.